The subject of this entry is one TCR beta chain. The source of the sample is a study of long-term antiretroviral therapy in people with HIV. A v3.0 immunoSEQ assay was performed at survey level. The table came from immunoSEQ multiplex PCR; TCRdb's copy has only in-frame clones and leaves some out. Of more than 35,000 clones listed, around 75% are singletons. The CDR3 is made up of 16 amino acids. Germline V lookup: CDR1 LNHNV, CDR2 YYDKDF (reference sequence). The V end was cut by 0 bases, the J end by 1 base, with 12 bases between. Sequencing was performed on unsorted PBMCs, taken 1.5 years after starting antiretroviral therapy. The sequence was collected from a man aged 18 to 30 with HIV. The V and J genes are TRBV15 and TRBJ1-1; perhaps TRBD1 as D (5 bases). CDR3: CATSRDGWGPNTEAFF. CDR3 DNA sequence: TGTGCCACCAGCAGAGATGGGTGGGGACCGAACACTGAAGCTTTCTTT.